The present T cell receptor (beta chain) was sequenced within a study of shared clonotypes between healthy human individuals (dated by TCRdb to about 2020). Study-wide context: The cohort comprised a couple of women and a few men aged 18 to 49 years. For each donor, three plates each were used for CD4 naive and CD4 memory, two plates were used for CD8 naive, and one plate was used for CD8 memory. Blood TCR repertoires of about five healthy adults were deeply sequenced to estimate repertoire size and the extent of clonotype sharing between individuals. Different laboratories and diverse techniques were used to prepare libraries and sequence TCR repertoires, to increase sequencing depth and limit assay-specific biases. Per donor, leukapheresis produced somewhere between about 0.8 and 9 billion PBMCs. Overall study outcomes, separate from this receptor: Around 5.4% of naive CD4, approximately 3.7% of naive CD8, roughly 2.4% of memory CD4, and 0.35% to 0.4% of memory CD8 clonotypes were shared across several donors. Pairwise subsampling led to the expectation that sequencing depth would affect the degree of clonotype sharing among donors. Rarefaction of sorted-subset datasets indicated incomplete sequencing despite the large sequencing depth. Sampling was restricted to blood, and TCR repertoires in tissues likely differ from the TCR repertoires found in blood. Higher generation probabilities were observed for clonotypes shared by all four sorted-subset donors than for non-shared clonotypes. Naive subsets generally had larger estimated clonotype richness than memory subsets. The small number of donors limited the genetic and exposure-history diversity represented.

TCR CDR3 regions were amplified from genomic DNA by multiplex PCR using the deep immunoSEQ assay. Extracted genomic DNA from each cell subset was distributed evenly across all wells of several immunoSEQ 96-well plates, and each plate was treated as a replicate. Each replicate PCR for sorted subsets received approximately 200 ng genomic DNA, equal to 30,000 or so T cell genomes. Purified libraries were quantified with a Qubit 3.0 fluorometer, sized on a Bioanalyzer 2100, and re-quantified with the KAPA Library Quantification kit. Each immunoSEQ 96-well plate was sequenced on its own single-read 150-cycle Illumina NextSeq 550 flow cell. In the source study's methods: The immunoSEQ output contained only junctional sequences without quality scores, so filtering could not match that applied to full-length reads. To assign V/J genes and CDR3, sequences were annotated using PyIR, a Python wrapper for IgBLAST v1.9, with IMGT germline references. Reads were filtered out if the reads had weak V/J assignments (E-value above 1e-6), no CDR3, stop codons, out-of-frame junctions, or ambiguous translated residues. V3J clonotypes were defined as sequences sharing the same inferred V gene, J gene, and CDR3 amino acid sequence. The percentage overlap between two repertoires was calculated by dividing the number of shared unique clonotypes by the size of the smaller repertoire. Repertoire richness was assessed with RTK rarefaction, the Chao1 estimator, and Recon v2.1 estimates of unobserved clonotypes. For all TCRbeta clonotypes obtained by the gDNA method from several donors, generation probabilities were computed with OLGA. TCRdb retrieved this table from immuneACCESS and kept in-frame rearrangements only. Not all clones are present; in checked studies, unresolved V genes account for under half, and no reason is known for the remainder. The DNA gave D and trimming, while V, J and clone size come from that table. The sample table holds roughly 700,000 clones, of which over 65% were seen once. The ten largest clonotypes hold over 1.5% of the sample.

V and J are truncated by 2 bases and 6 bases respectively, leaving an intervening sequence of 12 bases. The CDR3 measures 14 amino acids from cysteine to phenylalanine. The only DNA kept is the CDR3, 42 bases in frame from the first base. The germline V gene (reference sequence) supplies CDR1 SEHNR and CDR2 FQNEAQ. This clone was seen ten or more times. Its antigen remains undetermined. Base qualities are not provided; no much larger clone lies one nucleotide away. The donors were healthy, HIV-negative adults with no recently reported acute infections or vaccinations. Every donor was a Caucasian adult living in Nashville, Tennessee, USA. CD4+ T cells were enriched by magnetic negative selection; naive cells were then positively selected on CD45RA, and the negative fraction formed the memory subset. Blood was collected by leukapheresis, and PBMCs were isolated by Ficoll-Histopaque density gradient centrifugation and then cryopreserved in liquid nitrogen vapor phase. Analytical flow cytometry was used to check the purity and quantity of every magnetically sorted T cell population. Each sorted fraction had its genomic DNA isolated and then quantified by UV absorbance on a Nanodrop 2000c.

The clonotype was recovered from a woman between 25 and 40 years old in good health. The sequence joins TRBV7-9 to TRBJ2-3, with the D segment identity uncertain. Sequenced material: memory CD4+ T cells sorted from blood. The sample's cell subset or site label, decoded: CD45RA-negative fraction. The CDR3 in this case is CASSLSATVDTQYF. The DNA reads TGTGCCAGCAGCTTATCTGCAACAGTTGATACGCAGTATTTT. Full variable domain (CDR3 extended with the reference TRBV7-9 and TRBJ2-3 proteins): DTGVSQNPRHKITKRGQNVTFRCDPISEHNRLYWYRQTLGQGPEFLTYFQNEAQLEKSRLLSDRFSAERPKGSFSTLEIQRTEQGDSAMYLCASSLSATVDTQYFGPGTRLTVL.